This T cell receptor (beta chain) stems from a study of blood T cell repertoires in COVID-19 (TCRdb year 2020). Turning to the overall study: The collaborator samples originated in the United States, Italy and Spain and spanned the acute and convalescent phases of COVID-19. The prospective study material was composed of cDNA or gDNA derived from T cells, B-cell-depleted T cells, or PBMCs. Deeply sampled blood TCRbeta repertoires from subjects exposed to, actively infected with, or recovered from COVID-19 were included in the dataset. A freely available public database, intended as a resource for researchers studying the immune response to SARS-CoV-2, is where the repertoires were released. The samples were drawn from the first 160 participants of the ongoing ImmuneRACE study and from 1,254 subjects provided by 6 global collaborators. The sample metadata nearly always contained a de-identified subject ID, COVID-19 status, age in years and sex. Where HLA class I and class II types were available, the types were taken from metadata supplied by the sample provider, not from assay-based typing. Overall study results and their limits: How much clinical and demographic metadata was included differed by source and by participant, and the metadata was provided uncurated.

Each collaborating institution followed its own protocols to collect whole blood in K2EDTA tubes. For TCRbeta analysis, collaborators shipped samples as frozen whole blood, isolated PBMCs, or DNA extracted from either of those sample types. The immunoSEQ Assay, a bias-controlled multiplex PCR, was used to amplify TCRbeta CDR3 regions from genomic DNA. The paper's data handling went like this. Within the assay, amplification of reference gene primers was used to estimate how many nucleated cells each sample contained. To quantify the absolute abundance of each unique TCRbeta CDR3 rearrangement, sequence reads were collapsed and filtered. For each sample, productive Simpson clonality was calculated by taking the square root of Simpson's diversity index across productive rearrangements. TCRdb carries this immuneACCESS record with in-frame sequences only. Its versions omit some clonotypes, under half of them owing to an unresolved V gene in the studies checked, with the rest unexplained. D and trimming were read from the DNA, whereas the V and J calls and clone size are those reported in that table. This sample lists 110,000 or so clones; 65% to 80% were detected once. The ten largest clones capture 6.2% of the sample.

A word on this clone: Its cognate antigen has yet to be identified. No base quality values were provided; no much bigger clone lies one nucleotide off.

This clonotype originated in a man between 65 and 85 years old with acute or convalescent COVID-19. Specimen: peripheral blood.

The DNA sequence is TGTGCCAGCAGCCAAGAATCCGCGCCCGACTCCGGCAATCAGCCCCAGCATTTT. This gives the protein CASSQESAPDSGNQPQHF. The sequence joins TRBV4-2 to TRBJ1-5; the D gene remains uncertain. Trimming at the junction amounts to 0 bases on V and 2 bases on J, and the germline ends lie 17 bases apart. Reading the germline V gene gives CDR1 LGHNA and CDR2 YNFKEQ. The CDR3 spans 18 residues, from the cysteine through the phenylalanine. The sequence is cut down to CDR3 DNA, 54 bases in frame from base 1.